The 30 T cell receptor beta chains given below trace back to one sample, sequenced in a study of cytomegalovirus exposure and HLA in healthy donors (dated by TCRdb to 2016 to 2017). Libraries were constructed by the immunoSEQ multiplex PCR assay. For the multiplex PCR, a mixture combining 60 forward primers for TCR Vbeta segments and 13 reverse primers for TCR Jbeta segments was used. The immuneACCESS repertoire file appears here via TCRdb, limited to in-frame rearrangements. These files lack a portion of the clones; in checked studies, under half of the deficit traces to unresolved V genes, and the cause of the others is not known. Here the sample has about 120,000 clones; roughly 83% occur a single time. The ten biggest clones cover about 3% of the sample. Sample: PBMCs. Receptor source: a woman aged 18-29 years in good health and CMV-seropositive.

J is TRBJ1-5 and V is TRBV2; tentative D call: TRBD1 (6 bases). V was trimmed by 5 bases and J by 5 bases, leaving 13 bases between them. The CDR3 consists of 14 residues. The germline V gene encodes CDR1 SNHLY and CDR2 FYNNEI. The CDR3: CASSRDTPYQPQHF. CDR3 nucleotide sequence: TGTGCCAGCAGTAGGGACACACCTTATCAGCCCCAGCATTTT.

The V call is TRBV4-1, the J call TRBJ2-7, with 8 bases matching TRBD1. Losses at the gene ends were 1 base for V and 3 bases for J; bases not matched to a gene: 5. Germline-derived CDR1 and CDR2 are MGHRA and YSYEKL. This CDR3 has 15 amino acids. The CDR3 coding sequence is TGCGCCAGCAGCCAAGCCTGGACAGGGATCTACGAGCAGTACTTC. Its translation is CASSQAWTGIYEQYF.

The V call is TRBV6-5, the J call TRBJ2-5; D might be TRBD2 (6 bases). The CDR3 is made up of 13 amino acids. With 6 bases removed from V and 2 bases from J, the gap between germline ends came to 10 bases. Germline lookup yields CDR1 MNHEY and CDR2 SVGAGI. CDR3 nucleotide sequence: TGTGCCAGCAGAAGGACTATTCAAGAGACCCAGTACTTC. It specifies CASRRTIQETQYF.

The gene calls are TRBV15 and TRBJ2-7; 15 bases agree with TRBD2. The J segment lost 6 bases and the V segment lost 4 bases, leaving 13 bases of the junction unmatched. Per the germline V gene, CDR1 is LNHNV and CDR2 is YYDKDF (reference sequence). The CDR3 has 18 residues. The CDR3 loop reads CATSTQGRGLAGGSEQYF. The CDR3 nucleotides are TGTGCCACCAGCACACAGGGGCGCGGACTAGCGGGAGGGTCCGAGCAGTACTTC.

The rearrangement links TRBV4-1 to TRBJ1-2; TRBD1 agrees at 10 bases. V lost 1 base to trimming and J lost 9 bases; unmatched junction nucleotides: 2. CDR1 is MGHRA and CDR2 is YSYEKL in the germline V gene. The CDR3 has 13 residues. CDR3 coding DNA: TGCGCCAGCAGCCAAGGGACAGGGGGTCGCTACACCTTC. This sequence encodes CASSQGTGGRYTF.

This clone was recorded a few times. This chain links TRBV2 with TRBJ1-1, with a possible D match to TRBD1 (6 bases). The CDR3 has 12 amino acids. The V gene's germline CDR1 is SNHLY and CDR2 FYNNEI. Trimming took 6 bases from V and 7 from J, leaving 12 bases between them. CDR3 in amino acids: CASSLTGNEAFF. The CDR3 nucleotides are TGTGCCAGCAGCCTCACAGGGAATGAAGCTTTCTTT.

The rearrangement links TRBV7-2 to TRBJ2-5; 10 bases map to TRBD1. Germline CDR1 SGHTA, CDR2 FQGNSA. The CDR3 runs to 15 residues. The J segment lost 4 bases and the V segment lost 5 bases, leaving 7 bases of the junction unmatched. Written as DNA, the CDR3 is TGTGCCAGCAGCCTGACAGGGGGCGCGGGAGAGACCCAGTACTTC. This translates into CASSLTGGAGETQYF.

V and J are TRBV21-1 and TRBJ1-2; the tabulated D call, TRBD1, remains unverified against the DNA. TRBV21-1 is reported as a pseudogene. CDR3 length equals 15 residues. CDR3 sequence: CASSKGQGEGYGYTF. CDR3 nucleotide sequence: TGTGCCAGCAGCAAGGGCCAGGGGGAAGGCTATGGCTACACCTTC.

J is TRBJ2-1 and V is TRBV6-5; D remains ambiguous. V lost 0 bases and J 4 bases, leaving 7 bases between the germline ends. The germline CDR1 and CDR2 sequences are MNHEY and SVGAGI. This CDR3 has 14 amino acids. The CDR3 coding sequence is TGTGCCAGCAGTTACTCGAGCGTATACAATGAGCAGTTCTTC. The encoded protein is CASSYSSVYNEQFF.

The chain combines TRBV11-2 with TRBJ2-1, with D tentatively TRBD2 (6 bases). Trimming pared 2 bases from V and 3 bases from J, leaving 11 bases between. The CDR3 is made up of 15 amino acids. Germline CDR1 SGHAT, CDR2 FQNNGV. The CDR3 here is CASSLLGGDYNEQFF. CDR3 nucleotides: TGTGCCAGCAGCTTATTAGGCGGGGACTACAATGAGCAGTTCTTC.

This clone was counted a few times. This chain uses TRBV7-9 with TRBJ1-2, with D uncertain. The germline V gene encodes CDR1 SEHNR and CDR2 FQNEAQ (reference sequence). The CDR3 length is 14 residues. With 5 bases removed from V and 1 base from J, the gap between germline ends came to 11 bases. CDR3 amino acids: CASSLNFRNYGYTF. CDR3 nucleotide sequence: TGTGCCAGCAGCCTAAACTTCCGTAACTATGGCTACACCTTC.

The chain combines TRBV29-1 with TRBJ1-2; 8 nucleotides align to TRBD1. The germline V gene encodes CDR1 SQVTM and CDR2 ANQGSEA. J lost 7 bases, V lost 7 bases, and 5 bases had no gene match. The CDR3 is made up of 11 amino acids. The CDR3 sequence: CSDDRGPGYTF. For the CDR3, the DNA is TGCAGCGATGACAGGGGACCTGGCTACACCTTC.

The chain links TRBV5-8 to TRBJ1-1; the D gene is possibly TRBD1 (6 bases). Looked up from germline, CDR1 is SGHTS and CDR2 is YDEGEE. V shed 4 bases and J shed 2 bases, with 9 bases lying between them. The CDR3 is 13 amino acids. The CDR3 here is CASSPTGNTEAFF. The CDR3 coding sequence is TGTGCCAGCAGCCCGACAGGAAACACTGAAGCTTTCTTT. Variable domain in full (rest from reference TRBV5-8 and TRBJ1-1): EAGVTQSPTHLIKTRGQQATLRCSPISGHTSVYWYQQALGLGLQFLLWYDEGEERNRGNFPPRFSGRQFPNYSSELNVNALELEDSALYLCASSPTGNTEAFFGQGTRLTVV.

The chain is built from TRBV5-6 and TRBJ1-1, with D possibly being TRBD1 (6 bases). The CDR3 consists of 13 residues. The germline V and J ends were trimmed by 3 bases and 8 bases, with 14 bases remaining between them. Germline V gene lookup returns CDR1 SGHDT and CDR2 YYEEEE. The CDR3 coding sequence is TGTGCCAGCAGCTGGGGGCCGGGACAAGAAGCTTTCTTT. This codes for CASSWGPGQEAFF.

This clone was picked up a small number of times. The chain uses TRBV5-3 and TRBJ2-7, with 8 bases that match TRBD2. Being an ORF, TRBV5-3 has a function that is uncertain. The CDR3 has 16 residues. V was clipped by 6 bases and J by 2 bases; unmatched bases: 13. CDR3: CARILFNAGGTYEQYF. CDR3 nucleotides: TGTGCCAGAATCCTTTTCAATGCGGGAGGCACCTACGAGCAGTACTTC.

The V call is TRBV4-2, the J call TRBJ2-3; no reliable D call. V lost 0 bases and J 6 bases, leaving 10 bases between the germline ends. Germline CDR1 is LGHNA and CDR2 is YNFKEQ. This CDR3 is built from 14 residues. CDR3 DNA: TGTGCCAGCAGCCAAGATCCCAACCAGGATACGCAGTATTTT. Translation gives CASSQDPNQDTQYF.

This clone was seen more than once but under ten times. This chain uses TRBV4-2 with TRBJ2-2; the D gene is possibly TRBD2 (6 bases). This CDR3 has 16 amino acids. The germline CDR1 and CDR2 sequences are LGHNA and YNFKEQ. Between the trimmed V and J ends, which lost 4 bases and 2 bases, there was a span of 14 bases. The CDR3 DNA follows: TGTGCCAGCAGCCGCGTCGGGACTTCCAACACCGGGGAGCTGTTTTTT. This translates into CASSRVGTSNTGELFF.

This chain connects TRBV18 to TRBJ2-3, with TRBD1 matching over 9 bases. The germline V gene has CDR1 KGHSH and CDR2 LQKENI. V lost 6 bases to trimming and J lost 3 bases; unmatched junction nucleotides: 4. The CDR3 runs 14 residues. In nucleotides, the CDR3 is TGTGCCAGCTCCCAGGACAGGGGTACAGATACGCAGTATTTT. Its translation is CASSQDRGTDTQYF.

The chain is built from TRBV19 and TRBJ2-7; 9 bases are shared with TRBD1. Germline CDR1 and CDR2: LNHDA and SQIVND (reference sequence). The CDR3 totals 15 residues. J was trimmed by 4 bases and V by 6 bases; bases with no gene match: 10. The CDR3 loop is CASRIPGQGNYEQYF. The DNA of the CDR3 is TGTGCCAGTAGAATTCCGGGACAGGGCAATTACGAGCAGTACTTC.

J is TRBJ2-7 and V is TRBV5-5; tentatively, D is TRBD2 (5 bases). The CDR3 sequence is 11 residues long. Germline V lookup: CDR1 SGHKS, CDR2 YYEKEE (reference sequence). Between the trimmed V and J ends, which lost 7 bases and 2 bases, there was a span of 7 bases. The CDR3 protein is CASRGPYEQYF. In DNA, the CDR3 is TGTGCCAGCCGCGGGCCCTACGAGCAGTACTTC.

This sequence joins TRBV11-3 and TRBJ1-2, with D hard to call. The CDR3 length is 15 residues. Germline assignment: CDR1 SGHNT and CDR2 YENEEA. Trimming removed 2 bases from V and 2 bases from J, with 12 bases in between. This CDR3 reads CASSLPNRENYGYTF. The CDR3, as DNA: TGTGCCAGCAGCTTACCAAACCGGGAGAACTATGGCTACACCTTC.

The V and J genes are TRBV5-1 and TRBJ2-1, with 9 bases identical to TRBD1. The CDR3 totals 15 residues. The germline V gene has CDR1 SGHRS and CDR2 YFSETQ. The junction had 10 bases not matched to a gene; V was cut back by 4 bases and J by 8 bases. The CDR3 region has the DNA TGCGCCAGCAGCCCACAGGGGGCGTCTTTCGATGAGCAGTTCTTC. Residues: CASSPQGASFDEQFF.

This clone was seen only a few times. The rearrangement joins TRBV7-2 to TRBJ2-7; TRBD2 agrees at 14 bases. CDR3 size: 18 residues. Germline CDR1 is SGHTA and CDR2 is FQGNSA. V shed 3 bases, J shed 6 bases, and the junction held 13 bases outside the gene matches. This CDR3 reads CASSFGTSGRRMGPEQYF. CDR3 coding DNA: TGTGCCAGCAGCTTCGGGACTAGCGGGAGACGCATGGGGCCCGAGCAGTACTTC.

The chain carries TRBV25-1 and TRBJ2-1, with TRBD2 identical over 7 bases. CDR1 and CDR2 from the germline V gene are MGHDK and SYGVNS. Trimming took 9 bases from V and 5 from J; bases not matched to a gene: 19. The CDR3 length is 17 residues. CDR3 coding DNA: TGTGCCAGTCTAACCTTGGGGGGGGGAGGACCTAACAATGAGCAGTTCTTC. This codes for CASLTLGGGGPNNEQFF.

There are a few counts of this clone. V usage is TRBV19 and J usage is TRBJ1-2, with D hard to call. Germline V gene lookup returns CDR1 LNHDA and CDR2 SQIVND (reference sequence). The CDR3 loop spans 11 amino acids. V gave up 5 bases and J gave up 3 bases, with 4 bases separating them. The CDR3 protein is CASSPDYGYTF. The DNA of the CDR3 is TGTGCCAGTAGTCCCGACTATGGCTACACCTTC.

The J gene is TRBJ1-2, the V gene TRBV19; 8 bases are a match to TRBD1. The V gene's germline CDR1 is LNHDA and CDR2 SQIVND (reference sequence). CDR3 length: 15 residues. V was clipped by 8 bases and J by 7 bases; unmatched bases: 15. CDR3 loop: CASLAVGDRLSGYTF. CDR3 nucleotides: TGTGCCAGTCTCGCGGTCGGGGACAGGTTAAGTGGCTACACCTTC.

About this clone itself: This CDR3 fails to terminate in the conserved phenylalanine or tryptophan, so it likely reflects a read error. No DNA is shown, since the ends of the CDR3 on it are uncertain; the CDR3 is the one TCRdb lists. The chain has TRBV7-9 and TRBJ1-1; TRBD1 is the table's D call, not checked against the DNA. Germline CDR1 and CDR2: SEHNR and FQNEAQ (reference sequence). From its first to its last residue, the CDR3 has 14 amino acids. CDR3 amino acids: CASSLAGEDRVPAL.

In nucleotides, the CDR3 is TGTGCCAGCAGCCAACAGGGCGGTCGGCAGCCCCAGCATTTT. Translated: CASSQQGGRQPQHF. This sequence joins TRBV5-4 and TRBJ1-5, with a possible D match to TRBD1 (6 bases). Germline CDR1 SGHNT, CDR2 YYREEE (reference sequence). Trimming left V 4 bases short and J 7 bases short, with 15 bases between. CDR3 length: 14 amino acids.

This chain connects TRBV19 to TRBJ2-7; TRBD2 might be the D (6 bases). This CDR3 region has 15 residues. Germline V gene data show CDR1 as LNHDA and CDR2 as SQIVND (reference sequence). Trimming took 3 bases from V and 1 from J, leaving 13 bases between them. DNA of the CDR3: TGTGCCAGTAGTATTACGCCGGGAGAATCCTACGAGCAGTACTTC. This translates into CASSITPGESYEQYF.

This chain joins TRBV7-3 and TRBJ2-7; D might be TRBD1 (5 bases). V lost 1 base, J lost 2 bases, and 9 bases lay in between. Per the germline V gene, CDR1 is SGHTA and CDR2 is FQGTGA. The CDR3 is 14 residues long. The CDR3 coding sequence is TGTGCCAGCAGCTTAAAGCAGGGCCCCTACGAGCAGTACTTC. Amino acid sequence: CASSLKQGPYEQYF.